This TCR beta chain originates from a study of naive and memory T cell subsets. Study-level points and caveats: Over 85% of naive TCR sequences appeared only once, unlike memory subsets.

Germline CDR1 reads LGHDT; CDR2 reads YNNKEL (reference sequence). V lost 8 bases, J lost 6 bases, and 6 bases stayed unmatched. The CDR3 loop spans 13 amino acids. Both TRBC1 and TRBC2 were covered by a beta constant-region primer of two equimolar oligonucleotides. Ligated cDNA was amplified by four rounds of PCR with nested alpha and beta constant-region primers and SP2. TCRdb re-called the UMI-ligation and nested PCR reads through MiXCR, storing one row per CDR3 protein. Of over 100,000 distinct CDR3 sequences listed, 36% are singletons. This clonotype qualifies as medium-sized. What it binds is not known.

The TCR originated in a human donor in good health. The chain couples TRBV3-1 to TRBJ2-5; TRBD2 matches 10 bases. Sequenced input: central memory CD4+ T cells from blood. The CDR3 DNA follows: TGTGCCAGCCACTCTAGCGGGAGTAAGACCCAGTACTTC. It yields the protein CASHSSGSKTQYF.